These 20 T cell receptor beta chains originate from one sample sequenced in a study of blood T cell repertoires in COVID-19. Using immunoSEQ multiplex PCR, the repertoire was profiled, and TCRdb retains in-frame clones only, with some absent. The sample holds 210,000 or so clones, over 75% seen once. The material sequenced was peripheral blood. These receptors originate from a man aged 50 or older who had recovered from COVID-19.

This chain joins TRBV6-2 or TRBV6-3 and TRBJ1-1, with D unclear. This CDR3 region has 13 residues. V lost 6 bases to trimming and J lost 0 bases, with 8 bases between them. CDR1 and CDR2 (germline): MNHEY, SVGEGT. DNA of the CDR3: TGTGCCAGCAGCGCGACATTGAACACTGAAGCTTTCTTT. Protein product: CASSATLNTEAFF.

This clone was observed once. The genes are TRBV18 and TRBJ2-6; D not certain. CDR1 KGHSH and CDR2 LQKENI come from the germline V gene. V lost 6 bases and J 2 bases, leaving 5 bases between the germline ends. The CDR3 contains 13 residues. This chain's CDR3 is CASSLPGANVLTF. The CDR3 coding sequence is TGTGCCAGCTCTCTCCCTGGGGCCAACGTCCTGACTTTC.

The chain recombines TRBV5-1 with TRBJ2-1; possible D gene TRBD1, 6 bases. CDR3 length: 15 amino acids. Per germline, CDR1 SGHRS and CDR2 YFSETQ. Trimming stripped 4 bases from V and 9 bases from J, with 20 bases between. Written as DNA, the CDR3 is TGCGCCAGCAGCCTTATACCAGGGGCGGGTGGTGAGCAGTTCTTC. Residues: CASSLIPGAGGEQFF.

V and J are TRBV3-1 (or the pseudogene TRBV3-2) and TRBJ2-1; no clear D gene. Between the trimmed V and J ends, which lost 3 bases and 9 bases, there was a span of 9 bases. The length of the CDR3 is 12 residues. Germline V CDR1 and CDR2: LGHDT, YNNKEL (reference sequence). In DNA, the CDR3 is TGTGCCAGCAGCCAGTTCGCGAGTGAGCAGTTCTTC. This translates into CASSQFASEQFF.

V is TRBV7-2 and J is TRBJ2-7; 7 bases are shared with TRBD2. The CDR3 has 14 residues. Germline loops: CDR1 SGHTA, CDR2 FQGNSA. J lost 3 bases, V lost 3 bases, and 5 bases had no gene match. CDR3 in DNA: TGTGCCAGCAGCTTCCAGCGGGAAGGCTACGAGCAGTACTTC. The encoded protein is CASSFQREGYEQYF. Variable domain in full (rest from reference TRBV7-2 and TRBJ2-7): GAGVSQSPSNKVTEKGKDVELRCDPISGHTALYWYRQSLGQGLEFLIYFQGNSAPDKSGLPSDRFSAERTGGSVSTLTIQRTQQEDSAVYLCASSFQREGYEQYFGPGTRLTVT.

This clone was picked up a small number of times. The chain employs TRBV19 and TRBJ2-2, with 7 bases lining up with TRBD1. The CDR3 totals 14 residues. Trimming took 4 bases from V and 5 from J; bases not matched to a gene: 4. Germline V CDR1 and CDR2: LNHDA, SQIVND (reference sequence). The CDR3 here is CASSTSGGTGELFF. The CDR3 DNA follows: TGTGCCAGTAGTACTTCAGGGGGAACCGGGGAGCTGTTTTTT.

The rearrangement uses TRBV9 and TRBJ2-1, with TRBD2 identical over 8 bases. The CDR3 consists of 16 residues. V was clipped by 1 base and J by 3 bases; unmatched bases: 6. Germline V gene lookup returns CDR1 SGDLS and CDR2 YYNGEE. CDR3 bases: TGTGCCAGCAGCGTAACGGGAGGGCCTGACTACAATGAGCAGTTCTTC. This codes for CASSVTGGPDYNEQFF.

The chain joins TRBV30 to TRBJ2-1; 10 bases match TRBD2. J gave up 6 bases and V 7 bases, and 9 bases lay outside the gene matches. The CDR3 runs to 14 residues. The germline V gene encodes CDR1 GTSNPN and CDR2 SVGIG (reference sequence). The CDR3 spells CAFRTSGPFNEQFF. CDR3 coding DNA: TGTGCCTTCCGGACTAGCGGACCGTTCAATGAGCAGTTCTTC.

CDR3: CASSDPRDRGLDTQYF. Here the CDR3 DNA reads TGTGCCAGCAGCGACCCCCGGGACAGGGGGCTAGATACGCAGTATTTT. The V gene is TRBV27, the J gene TRBJ2-3, with TRBD1 matching over 12 bases. Germline loops: CDR1 MNHEY, CDR2 SMNVEV (reference sequence). There are 16 residues in the CDR3. V gave up 6 bases and J gave up 5 bases; unmatched junction bases: 9.

This CDR3 is CASYYGAGGIYNEQFF. The CDR3 region has the DNA TGCGCCAGCTACTACGGGGCGGGAGGCATCTACAATGAGCAGTTCTTC. The V gene is TRBV5-1, the J gene TRBJ2-1; TRBD2 matches at 8 bases. The CDR3 contains 16 residues. Germline V gene lookup returns CDR1 SGHRS and CDR2 YFSETQ. J gave up 3 bases and V 7 bases, and 12 bases lay outside the gene matches.

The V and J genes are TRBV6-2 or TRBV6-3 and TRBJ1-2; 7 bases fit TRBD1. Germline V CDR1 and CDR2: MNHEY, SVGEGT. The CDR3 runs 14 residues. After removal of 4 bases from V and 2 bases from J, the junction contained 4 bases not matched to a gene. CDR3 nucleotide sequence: TGTGCCAGCAGTTCCCAACAGGGGAACTATGGCTACACCTTC. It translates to CASSSQQGNYGYTF.

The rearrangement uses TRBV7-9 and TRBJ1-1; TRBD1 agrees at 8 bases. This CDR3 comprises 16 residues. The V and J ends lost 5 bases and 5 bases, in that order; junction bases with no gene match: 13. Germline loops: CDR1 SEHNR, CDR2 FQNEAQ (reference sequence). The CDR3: CASSPTGQGRRTEAFF. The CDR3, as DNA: TGTGCCAGCAGCCCAACAGGACAGGGTCGGAGGACTGAAGCTTTCTTT.

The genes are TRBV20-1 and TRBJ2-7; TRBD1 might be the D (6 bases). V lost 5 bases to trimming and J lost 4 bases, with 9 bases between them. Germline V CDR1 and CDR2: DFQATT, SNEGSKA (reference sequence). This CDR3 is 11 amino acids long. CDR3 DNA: TGCAGTGCTTACGACAGGTACGAGCAGTACTTC. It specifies CSAYDRYEQYF.

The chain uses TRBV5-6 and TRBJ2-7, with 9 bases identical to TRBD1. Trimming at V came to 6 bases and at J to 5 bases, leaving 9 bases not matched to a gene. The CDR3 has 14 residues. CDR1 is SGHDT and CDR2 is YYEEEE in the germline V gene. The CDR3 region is CASTPGQGIHEQYF. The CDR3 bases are TGTGCCAGCACCCCCGGACAGGGGATCCACGAGCAGTACTTC. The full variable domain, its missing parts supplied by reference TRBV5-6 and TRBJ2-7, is DAGVTQSPTHLIKTRGQQVTLRCSPKSGHDTVSWYQQALGQGPQFIFQYYEEEERQRGNFPDRFSGHQFPNYSSELNVNALLLGDSALYLCASTPGQGIHEQYFGPGTRLTVT.

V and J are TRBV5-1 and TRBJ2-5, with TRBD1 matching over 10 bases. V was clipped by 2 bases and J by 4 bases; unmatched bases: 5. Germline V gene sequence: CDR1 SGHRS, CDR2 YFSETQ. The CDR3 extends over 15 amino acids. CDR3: CASSLGTGVLETQYF. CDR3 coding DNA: TGCGCCAGCAGCTTAGGGACAGGGGTCTTAGAGACCCAGTACTTC.

The DNA for the CDR3 is TGTGCCAGCAGCTACCAGGGGGATAGCAATCAGCCCCAGCATTTT. Translated: CASSYQGDSNQPQHF. The chain has TRBV11-2 and TRBJ1-5, with 7 bases matching TRBD1. The germline gives CDR1 SGHAT, CDR2 FQNNGV. With V trimmed by 4 bases and J by 0 bases, 3 bases remained unmatched. This CDR3 comprises 15 residues.

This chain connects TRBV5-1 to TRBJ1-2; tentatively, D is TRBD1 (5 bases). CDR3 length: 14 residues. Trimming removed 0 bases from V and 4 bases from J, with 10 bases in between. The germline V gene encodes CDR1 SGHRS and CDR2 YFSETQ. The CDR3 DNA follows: TGCGCCAGCAGCTTGGCCGGGGGGGTCTATGGCTACACCTTC. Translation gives CASSLAGGVYGYTF. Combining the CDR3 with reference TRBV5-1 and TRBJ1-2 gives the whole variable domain KAGVTQTPRYLIKTRGQQVTLSCSPISGHRSVSWYQQTPGQGLQFLFEYFSETQRNKGNFPGRFSGRQFSNSRSEMNVSTLELGDSALYLCASSLAGGVYGYTFGSGTRLTVV.

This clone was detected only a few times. The CDR3 sequence: CASSIALGPRVGYEQYF. CDR3 nucleotide sequence: TGTGCCAGTAGTATCGCCCTCGGGCCGAGGGTGGGCTACGAGCAGTACTTC. The J gene is TRBJ2-7, the V gene TRBV19; tentative D call: TRBD2 (5 bases). Germline CDR1 and CDR2: LNHDA and SQIVND (reference sequence). Trimming shortened V by 3 bases and J by 3 bases, and 21 bases separated the two germline ends. The CDR3 covers 17 residues.

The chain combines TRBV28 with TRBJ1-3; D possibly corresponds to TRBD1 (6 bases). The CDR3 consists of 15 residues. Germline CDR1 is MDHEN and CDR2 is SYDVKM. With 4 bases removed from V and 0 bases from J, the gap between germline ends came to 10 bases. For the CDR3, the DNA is TGTGCCAGCAGTTCCGGACAGAGCTCTGGAAACACCATATATTTT. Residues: CASSSGQSSGNTIYF.

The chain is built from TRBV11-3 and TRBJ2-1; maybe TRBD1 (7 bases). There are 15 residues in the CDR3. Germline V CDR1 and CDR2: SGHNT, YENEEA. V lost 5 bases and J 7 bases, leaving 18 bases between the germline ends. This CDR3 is CASSPRGGTANEQFF. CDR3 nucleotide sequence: TGTGCCAGCAGCCCTCGGGGCGGGACAGCTAATGAGCAGTTCTTC.